This entry lists 2 T cell receptor beta chains sequenced from one sample in a study of graft-versus-host responses after intestinal transplantation. Sequencing was performed with immunoSEQ multiplex PCR; in TCRdb, only in-frame clones are kept and a portion is missing. The table records fewer than 120,000 clones, around 93% of them present only once. Antigens of these TCRs are unknown. Source: unstimulated CD8+ T cells sorted from spleen or lymph node cells, taken before intestinal transplant. These receptors all come from a human donor who received an intestinal transplant.

The genes are TRBV7-9 and TRBJ2-1; 8 nucleotides agree with TRBD1. This CDR3 contains 14 residues. V lost 7 bases, J lost 9 bases, and 11 bases stayed unmatched. The V gene's germline CDR1 is SEHNR and CDR2 FQNEAQ (reference sequence). This CDR3 reads CASTGQGEEVEQFF. CDR3 nucleotide sequence: TGTGCCAGCACCGGACAGGGTGAGGAGGTTGAGCAGTTCTTC.

J is TRBJ1-1 and V is TRBV27, with 7 bases fitting TRBD1. Trimming took 4 bases from V and 4 from J; bases not matched to a gene: 3. The CDR3 length is 13 residues. Germline V CDR1 and CDR2: MNHEY, SMNVEV (reference sequence). CDR3 loop: CASSSTGTTEAFF. The CDR3 coding sequence is TGTGCCAGCAGTTCGACAGGGACCACTGAAGCTTTCTTT.